This entry describes one TCR beta chain. Per the germline V gene, CDR1 is MNHNY and CDR2 is SVGAGI (reference sequence). The CDR3 is 13 residues long. The ends were cut back, 2 bases at V and 3 bases at J, with 7 bases in the middle. The data originate from a study of cytomegalovirus exposure and HLA in healthy donors. The study ran its PCR with 60 Vbeta and 13 Jbeta primers. The assay was immunoSEQ multiplex PCR, and TCRdb's table has in-frame clones only and misses some. This sample has 160,000 or so clones, with over 70% found just once. This chain uses TRBV6-6 with TRBJ1-2; the D gene is possibly TRBD1 (6 bases). The clonotype originates from a young woman in good health and CMV-seronegative. Sequencing used PBMCs. The CDR3 nucleotides are TGTGCCAGCAGTTACGGGACATACTATGGCTACACCTTC. It yields the protein CASSYGTYYGYTF.